This TCR beta chain was sequenced during a study of T-cell reconstitution after alpha-beta-depleted transplantation in children (dated by TCRdb to 2016 to 2017). At the level of the whole study: Using TCR repertoire profiling, the study quantitatively followed how T-cell immune reconstitution unfolded in children after TCRalphabeta/CD19-depleted allogeneic hematopoietic cell transplantation.

According to the germline V gene, CDR1 reads SQVTM and CDR2 reads ANQGSEA. V and J lose 3 bases and 2 bases, and a span of 13 bases separates them. The CDR3 holds 14 amino acids from the cysteine to the phenylalanine. The CDR3 DNA has 42 bases and is translated from base 1. Library prep was done by PCR. The instrument given in TCRdb is Illumina HiSeq 2500. To normalize quantification of the TCRbeta repertoire, the TCR libraries were built with molecular barcoding that relied on unique molecular identifiers. TCRdb handled the public reads itself, with Q25 trimming in fastp and clone calling in MiXCR, and kept productive beta chains. Records with the same CDR3 protein are collapsed into one entry carrying the most frequent genes and DNA. The sample contains almost 250,000 distinct CDR3 sequences, roughly a quarter of them found a single time. Jointly, the top ten make up 2% to 3% of the sample. What this sample's treatment or condition label stands for: allogeneic hematopoietic cell transplantation with graft depleted of TCRalphabeta T cells and CD19 B cells. Transplant recipients were children who received TCRalphabeta/CD19-depleted allogeneic hematopoietic cell grafts.

General findings and caveats noted by the study authors: In some patients, high TCRbeta diversity at day 60 was attributed to recipient T cells and intrathymic progenitors that had survived conditioning. The frequencies of hyperexpanded clones fell over the following months, and after one year, T-cell counts and TCRbeta diversity were mostly attributed to newly produced T cells. About two months after transplant, the apparently early recovery of alphabetaT-cell counts reportedly depended on just several hundred clones that had expanded rapidly and came from non-depleted graft cells.

This clonotype appeared many times. No antigen is known for it. One base away there is no much larger clone; base qualities are not given. This specimen consisted of PBMCs, obtained before TCRalphabeta/CD19-depleted stem cell transplant. The sequence derives from a girl aged 2 to 10 with Fanconi anemia, due to receive a stem cell transplant. This chain is built from TRBV29-1 and TRBJ2-5; the D match is possibly TRBD1 or TRBD2, with 6 bases aligned in each. Here is the DNA: TGCAGCGTTGACGCAGGAGGGGGTCAAGAGACCCAGTACTTC. Protein translation: CSVDAGGGQETQYF.